The clone carrying this T cell receptor (beta chain) is a singleton in its sample. Antigen unknown. This specimen belongs to a study of OX40 agonist ivuxolimab in advanced cancers. Study results and caveats: CD8+ T cells averaged more expanded clones than CD4+.

CDR1 is WNHNN, CDR2 SYGVQD, per germline (reference sequence). Trimming shortened V by 3 bases and J by 5 bases, and 11 bases separated the two germline ends. The CDR3 extends over 14 amino acids. Produced via immunoSEQ multiplex PCR; TCRdb's table is partial and in-frame only. Counted here are about 78,000 clones, roughly nine tenths occurring once; the ten biggest clones make up approximately 2.9%. The chain recombines TRBV10-1 with TRBJ2-1; TRBD1 might be the D (6 bases). This sequence originates from an adult with an advanced solid tumor such as melanoma, head and neck, liver or kidney cancer. This material consisted of CD4+ or CD8+ T cells sorted from blood, taken in a trial of the OX40 agonist ivuxolimab. CDR3 loop: CASSDWGRDNEQFF. CDR3 DNA sequence: TGCGCCAGCAGTGACTGGGGGCGCGACAATGAGCAGTTCTTC.